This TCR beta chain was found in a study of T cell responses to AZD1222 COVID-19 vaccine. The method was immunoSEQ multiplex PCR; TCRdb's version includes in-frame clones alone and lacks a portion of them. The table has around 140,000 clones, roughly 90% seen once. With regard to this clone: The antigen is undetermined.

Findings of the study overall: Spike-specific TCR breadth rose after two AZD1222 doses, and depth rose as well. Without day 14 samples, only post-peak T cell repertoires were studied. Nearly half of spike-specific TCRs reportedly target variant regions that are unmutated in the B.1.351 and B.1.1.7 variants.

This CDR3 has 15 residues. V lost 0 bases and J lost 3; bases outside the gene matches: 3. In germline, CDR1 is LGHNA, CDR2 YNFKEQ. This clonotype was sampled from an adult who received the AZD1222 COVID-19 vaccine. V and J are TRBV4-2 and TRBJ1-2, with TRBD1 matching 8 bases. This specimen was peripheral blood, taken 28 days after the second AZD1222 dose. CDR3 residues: CASSQEQGGDYGYTF. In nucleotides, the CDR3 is TGTGCCAGCAGCCAAGAACAGGGGGGAGACTATGGCTACACCTTC.